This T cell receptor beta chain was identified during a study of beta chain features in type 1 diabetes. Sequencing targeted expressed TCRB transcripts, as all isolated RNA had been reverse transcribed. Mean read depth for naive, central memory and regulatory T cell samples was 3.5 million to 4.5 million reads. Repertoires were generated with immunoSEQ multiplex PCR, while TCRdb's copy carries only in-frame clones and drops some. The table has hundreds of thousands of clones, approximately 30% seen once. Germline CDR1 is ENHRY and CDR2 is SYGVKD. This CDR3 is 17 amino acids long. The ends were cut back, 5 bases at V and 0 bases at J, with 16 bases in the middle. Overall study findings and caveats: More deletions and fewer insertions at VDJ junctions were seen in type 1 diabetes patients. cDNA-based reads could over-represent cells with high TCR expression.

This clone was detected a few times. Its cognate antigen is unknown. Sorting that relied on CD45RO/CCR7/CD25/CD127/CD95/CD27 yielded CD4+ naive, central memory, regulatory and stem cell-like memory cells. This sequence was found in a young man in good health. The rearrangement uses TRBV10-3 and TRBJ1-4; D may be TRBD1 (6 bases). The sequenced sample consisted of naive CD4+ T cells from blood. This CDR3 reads CAISRVDRRTTNEKLFF. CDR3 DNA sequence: TGTGCCATCAGTAGGGTTGACAGGAGAACAACTAATGAAAAACTGTTTTTT.